The present T cell receptor (beta chain) was sequenced within a study of CD8+ T cells in alopecia areata. Overall study: Treated individuals took tofacitinib by mouth, 5 to 10 mg twice daily. Tofacitinib was given for 6 to 18 months, then stopped for 6 months. Whole-study findings and limits: Clonality exceeded that of normal scalp in lesional scalp, most notably in alopecia totalis/universalis.

In each case, RNA was isolated and then reverse transcribed into cDNA as the sequencing template. Produced via immunoSEQ multiplex PCR; TCRdb's table is partial and in-frame only. This table has 7,000 or so clones, almost 65% appearing once. Remarks on this clone: Its antigen is unidentified.

This CDR3 is built from 16 residues. V lost 1 base to trimming and J lost 2 bases; unmatched junction nucleotides: 2. The germline CDR1 and CDR2 sequences are SGHTA and FQGNSA. Treatment noted: oral pan-JAK inhibitor, 5-10 mg twice daily. Lesional scalp punch biopsies and peripheral blood came from alopecia areata patients. Sequencing used skin, obtained at week 4, from a patient treated with tofacitinib. The TCR originated in a human donor with alopecia areata. V gene TRBV7-2 combines with J gene TRBJ2-7; 13 bases are a match to TRBD2. The CDR3 DNA reads as TGTGCCAGCAGCTTAGAGGGGACTAGCGGGACCTACGAGCAGTACTTC. Protein product: CASSLEGTSGTYEQYF.